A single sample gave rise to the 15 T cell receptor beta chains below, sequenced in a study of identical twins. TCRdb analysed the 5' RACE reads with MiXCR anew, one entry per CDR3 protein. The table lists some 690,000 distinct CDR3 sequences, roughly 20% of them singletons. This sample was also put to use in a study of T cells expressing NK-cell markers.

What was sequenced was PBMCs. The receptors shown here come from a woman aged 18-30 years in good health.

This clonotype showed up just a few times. The CDR3 reads CASSIRQGVHGYTF. DNA of the CDR3: TGTGCCAGCAGCATACGACAGGGGGTTCATGGCTACACCTTC. The V and J genes are TRBV5-6 and TRBJ1-2, with 9 bases lining up with TRBD1. The J segment lost 6 bases and the V segment lost 4 bases, leaving 7 bases of the junction unmatched. The germline V gene encodes CDR1 SGHDT and CDR2 YYEEEE. The CDR3 totals 14 residues. Variable domain in full (rest from reference TRBV5-6 and TRBJ1-2): DAGVTQSPTHLIKTRGQQVTLRCSPKSGHDTVSWYQQALGQGPQFIFQYYEEEERQRGNFPDRFSGHQFPNYSSELNVNALLLGDSALYLCASSIRQGVHGYTFGSGTRLTVV.

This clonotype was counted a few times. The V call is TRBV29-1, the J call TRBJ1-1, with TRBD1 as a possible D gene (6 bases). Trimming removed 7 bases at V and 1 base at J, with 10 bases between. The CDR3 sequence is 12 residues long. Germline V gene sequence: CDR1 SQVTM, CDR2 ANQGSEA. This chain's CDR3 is CSAYRANTEAFF. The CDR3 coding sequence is TGCAGCGCATACAGGGCGAACACTGAAGCTTTCTTT.

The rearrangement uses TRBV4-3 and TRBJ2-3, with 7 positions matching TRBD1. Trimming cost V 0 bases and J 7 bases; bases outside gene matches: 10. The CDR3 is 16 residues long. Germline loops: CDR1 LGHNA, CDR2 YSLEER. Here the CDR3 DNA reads TGCGCCAGCAGCCAAGATGGTCAGGGGGTCTTAAATACGCAGTATTTT. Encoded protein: CASSQDGQGVLNTQYF.

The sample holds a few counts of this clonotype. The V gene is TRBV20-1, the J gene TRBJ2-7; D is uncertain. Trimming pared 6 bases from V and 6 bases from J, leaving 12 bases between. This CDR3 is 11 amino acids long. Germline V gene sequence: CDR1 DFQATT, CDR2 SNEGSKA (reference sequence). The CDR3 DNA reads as TGCAGTGCCGAGTCAACCCTCGAGCAGTACTTC. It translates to CSAESTLEQYF.

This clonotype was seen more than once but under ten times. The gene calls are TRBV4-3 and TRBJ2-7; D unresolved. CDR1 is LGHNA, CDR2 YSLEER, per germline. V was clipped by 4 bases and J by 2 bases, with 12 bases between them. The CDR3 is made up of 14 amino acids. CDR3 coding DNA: TGCGCCAGCAGCCCTTTTCCCACTGCCTACGAGCAGTACTTC. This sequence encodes CASSPFPTAYEQYF.

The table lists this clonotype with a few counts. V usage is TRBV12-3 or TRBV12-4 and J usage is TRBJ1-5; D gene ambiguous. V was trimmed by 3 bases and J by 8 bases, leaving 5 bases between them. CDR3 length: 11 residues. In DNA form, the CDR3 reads TGTGCCAGCAGTTTGGGGAAGCCCCAGCATTTT. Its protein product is CASSLGKPQHF.

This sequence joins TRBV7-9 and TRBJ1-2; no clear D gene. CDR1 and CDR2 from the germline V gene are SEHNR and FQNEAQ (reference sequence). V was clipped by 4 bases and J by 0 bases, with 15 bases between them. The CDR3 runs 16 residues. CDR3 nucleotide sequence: TGTGCCAGCAGCTCCTCACTCGGACGGACTAACTATGGCTACACCTTC. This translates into CASSSSLGRTNYGYTF.

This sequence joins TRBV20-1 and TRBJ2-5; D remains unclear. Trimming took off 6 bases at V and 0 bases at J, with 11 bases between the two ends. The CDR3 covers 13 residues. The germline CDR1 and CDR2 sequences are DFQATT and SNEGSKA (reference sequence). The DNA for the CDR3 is TGCAGTGCGTTCTACCAGTACCAAGAGACCCAGTACTTC. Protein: CSAFYQYQETQYF.

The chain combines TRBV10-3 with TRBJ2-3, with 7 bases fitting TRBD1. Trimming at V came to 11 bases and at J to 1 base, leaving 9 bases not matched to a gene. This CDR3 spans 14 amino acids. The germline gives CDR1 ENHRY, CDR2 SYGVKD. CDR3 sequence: CAARFGQGTDTQYF. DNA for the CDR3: TGTGCCGCCAGGTTCGGACAGGGCACAGATACGCAGTATTTT.

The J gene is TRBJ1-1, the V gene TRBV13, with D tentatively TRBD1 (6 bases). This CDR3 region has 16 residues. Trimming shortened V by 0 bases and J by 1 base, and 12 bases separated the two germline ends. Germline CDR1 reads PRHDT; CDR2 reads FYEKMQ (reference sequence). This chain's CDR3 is CASSLGYGQSNTEAFF. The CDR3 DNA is TGTGCCAGCAGCTTAGGTTATGGACAGTCGAACACTGAAGCTTTCTTT.

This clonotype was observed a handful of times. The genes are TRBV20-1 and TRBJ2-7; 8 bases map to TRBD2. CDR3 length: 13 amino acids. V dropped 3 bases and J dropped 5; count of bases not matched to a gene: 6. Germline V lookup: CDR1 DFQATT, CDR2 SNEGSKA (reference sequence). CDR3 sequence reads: CSASGRAFHEQYF. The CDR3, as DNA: TGCAGTGCTAGCGGGAGGGCCTTCCACGAGCAGTACTTC.

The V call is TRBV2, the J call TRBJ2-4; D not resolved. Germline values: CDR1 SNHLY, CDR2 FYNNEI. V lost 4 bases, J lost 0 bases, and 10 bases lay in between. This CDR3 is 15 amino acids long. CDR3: CASSVDALAKNIQYF. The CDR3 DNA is TGTGCCAGCAGTGTGGACGCCCTAGCCAAAAACATTCAGTACTTC.

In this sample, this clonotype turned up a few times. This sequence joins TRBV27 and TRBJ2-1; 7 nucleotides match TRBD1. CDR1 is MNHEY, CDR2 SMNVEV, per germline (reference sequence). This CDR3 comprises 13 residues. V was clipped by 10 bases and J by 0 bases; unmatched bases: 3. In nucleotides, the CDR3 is TGTGCCACCGGGACAGACTCCTACAATGAGCAGTTCTTC. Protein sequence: CATGTDSYNEQFF.

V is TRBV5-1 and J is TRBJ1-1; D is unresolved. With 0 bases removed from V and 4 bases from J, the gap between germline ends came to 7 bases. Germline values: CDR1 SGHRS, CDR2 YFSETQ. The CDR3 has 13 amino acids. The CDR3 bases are TGCGCCAGCAGCTTGGATCAGGTCACTGAAGCTTTCTTT. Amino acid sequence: CASSLDQVTEAFF.

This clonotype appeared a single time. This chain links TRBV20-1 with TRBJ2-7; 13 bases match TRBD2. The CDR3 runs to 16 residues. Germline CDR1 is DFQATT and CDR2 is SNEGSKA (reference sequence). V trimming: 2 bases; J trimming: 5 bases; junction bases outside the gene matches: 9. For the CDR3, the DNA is TGCAGTGCTAGACCCTCTACTAGCGGGAGGGCCCACGAGCAGTACTTC. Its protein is CSARPSTSGRAHEQYF.